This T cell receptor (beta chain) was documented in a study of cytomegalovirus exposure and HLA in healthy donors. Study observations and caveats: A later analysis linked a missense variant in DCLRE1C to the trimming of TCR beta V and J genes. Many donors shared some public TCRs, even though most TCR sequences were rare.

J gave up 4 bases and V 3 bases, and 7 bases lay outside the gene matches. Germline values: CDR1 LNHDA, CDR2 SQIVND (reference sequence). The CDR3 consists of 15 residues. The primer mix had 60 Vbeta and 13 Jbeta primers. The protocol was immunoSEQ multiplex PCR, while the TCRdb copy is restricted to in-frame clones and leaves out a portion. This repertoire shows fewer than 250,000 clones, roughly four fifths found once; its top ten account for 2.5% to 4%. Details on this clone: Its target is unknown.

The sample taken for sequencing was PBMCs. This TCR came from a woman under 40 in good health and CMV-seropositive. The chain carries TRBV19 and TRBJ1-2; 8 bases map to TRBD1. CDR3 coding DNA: TGTGCCAGTAGTATCCCTGGACAGGGCGTCTATGGCTACACCTTC. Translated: CASSIPGQGVYGYTF.